This T cell receptor (beta chain) is from a study of blood T cell repertoires in COVID-19. Study-wide context: T cells, B-cell-depleted T cells, or PBMCs provided the cDNA or gDNA that served as material.

In the source study's methods: Reference gene primers were amplified, and this amplification served to estimate nucleated cell counts. Using immunoSEQ multiplex PCR, the repertoire was profiled, and TCRdb retains in-frame clones only, with some absent. The D gene and trimming were derived from the DNA, and the V and J assignments and clone size from that table. The sample includes roughly 260,000 clones, approximately 88% of them seen just once. Recruitment covered roughly 24 US areas and drew participants whose ages spanned roughly 18 to 89 years. Cohort placement rested on clinical history that participants reported themselves. The ends were cut back, 6 bases at V and 8 bases at J, with 19 bases in the middle. The CDR3 loop spans 13 amino acids. Germline V lookup: CDR1 SQVTM, CDR2 ANQGSEA.

Sequenced input: PBMCs or T cells enriched from blood (not recorded which). The TCR sequence derives from a woman in her 30s with acute COVID-19. The genes are TRBV29-1 and TRBJ1-1; D perhaps matches TRBD1 (5 bases). In DNA, the CDR3 is TGCAGCGTAGCCAGGGTAGAGGGAGGAGAAGCTTTCTTT. Translating gives CSVARVEGGEAFF. Full variable domain (rest looked up from reference TRBV29-1 and TRBJ1-1): SAVISQKPSRDICQRGTSLTIQCQVDSQVTMMFWYRQQPGQSLTLIATANQGSEATYESGFVIDKFPISRPNLTFSTLTVSNMSPEDSSIYLCSVARVEGGEAFFGQGTRLTVV.